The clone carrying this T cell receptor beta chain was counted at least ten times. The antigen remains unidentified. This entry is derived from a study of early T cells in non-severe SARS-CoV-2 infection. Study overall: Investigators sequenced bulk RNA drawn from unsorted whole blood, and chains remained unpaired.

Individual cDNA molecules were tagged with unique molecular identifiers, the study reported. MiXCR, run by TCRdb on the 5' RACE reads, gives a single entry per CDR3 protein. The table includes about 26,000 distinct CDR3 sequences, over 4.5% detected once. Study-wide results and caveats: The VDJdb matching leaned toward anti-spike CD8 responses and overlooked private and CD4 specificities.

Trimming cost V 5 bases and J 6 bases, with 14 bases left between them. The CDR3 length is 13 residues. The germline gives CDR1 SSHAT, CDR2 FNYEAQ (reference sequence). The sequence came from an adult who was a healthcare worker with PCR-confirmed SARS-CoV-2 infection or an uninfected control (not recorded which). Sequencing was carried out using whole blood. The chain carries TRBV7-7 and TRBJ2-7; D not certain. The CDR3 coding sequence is TGTGCCAGCAGCCCGAACCCGGGCGGCGAGCAGTACTTC. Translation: CASSPNPGGEQYF.